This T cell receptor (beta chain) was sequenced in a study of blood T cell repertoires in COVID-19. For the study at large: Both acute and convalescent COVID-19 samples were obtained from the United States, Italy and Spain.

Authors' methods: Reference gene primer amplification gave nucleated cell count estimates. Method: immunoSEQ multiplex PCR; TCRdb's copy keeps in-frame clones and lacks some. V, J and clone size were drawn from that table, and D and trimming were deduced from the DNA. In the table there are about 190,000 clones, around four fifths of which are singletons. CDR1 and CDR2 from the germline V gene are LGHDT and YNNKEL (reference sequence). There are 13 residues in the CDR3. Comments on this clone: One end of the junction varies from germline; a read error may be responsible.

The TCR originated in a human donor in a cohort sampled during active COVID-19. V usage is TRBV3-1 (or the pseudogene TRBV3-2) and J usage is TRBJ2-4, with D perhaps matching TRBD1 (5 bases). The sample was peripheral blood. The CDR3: CASSQAGRVGVDF. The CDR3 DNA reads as TGTGCCAGCAGCCAAGCTGGCAGGGTAGGAGTTGACTTC.